These T cell receptor beta chains were read from a single sample in a study of spatial heterogeneity in lung cancer. TCRdb reprocessed the 5' RACE reads with MiXCR, giving one entry per CDR3 protein. The sample holds some 21,000 distinct CDR3 sequences; 3% to 3.5% are singletons and the top ten take around 30%. The sample in question was PBMCs, obtained at surgery. These TCRs come from a female donor with early-stage non-small cell lung cancer. The CDR3 runs from the conserved cysteine through the conserved F or W. Fields, in order: D gene, V gene, J gene, clone size, CDR3 DNA, CDR3 protein. D genes are given only for firm matches. Size tells how often a clone was seen (once, few, many) or the class of an expanded clone, and some rows leave it out.

d_call: .
v_call: TRBV12-3/TRBV12-4
j_call: TRBJ1-5
clone_size: many
cdr3_nt: TGTGCCAGCAACGCCGGGACATCTCAGCCCCAGCATTTT
cdr3_aa: CASNAGTSQPQHF

d_call: .
v_call: TRBV29-1
j_call: TRBJ2-5
clone_size: many
cdr3_nt: TGCAGCGTTGAAGATTCTCTCGCTCCGGCTGAGACCCAGTACTTC
cdr3_aa: CSVEDSLAPAETQYF

d_call: TRBD1
v_call: TRBV7-3
j_call: TRBJ2-2
clone_size: many
cdr3_nt: TGTGCCAGCAGCCGCTTTACGTCGGGACAGGGAAACACCGGGGAGCTGTTTTTT
cdr3_aa: CASSRFTSGQGNTGELFF

d_call: .
v_call: TRBV19
j_call: TRBJ1-1
clone_size: many
cdr3_nt: TGTGCCAGTAGTATAGATCCGGGGAGCACTGAAGCTTTCTTT
cdr3_aa: CASSIDPGSTEAFF

d_call: .
v_call: TRBV25-1
j_call: TRBJ1-2
clone_size: many
cdr3_nt: TGTGCCACCGTAGGGGGTGCGGGTGGCTACACCTTC
cdr3_aa: CATVGGAGGYTF

d_call: .
v_call: TRBV6-1
j_call: TRBJ2-1
clone_size: few
cdr3_nt: TGTGCCAGCAGTGAAGGAAAACTCAAGGGGCGTGAGCAGTTCTTC
cdr3_aa: CASSEGKLKGREQFF

d_call: .
v_call: TRBV7-6
j_call: TRBJ2-1
clone_size: many
cdr3_nt: TGTGCCAGCAGCTTAGAATCTAGCAGACCCAATGAGCAGTTCTTC
cdr3_aa: CASSLESSRPNEQFF

d_call: TRBD2
v_call: TRBV2
j_call: TRBJ2-1
clone_size: many
cdr3_nt: TGTGCCAGCAGTTTAGCGGGAGGTGAGCAGTTCTTC
cdr3_aa: CASSLAGGEQFF

d_call: .
v_call: TRBV28
j_call: TRBJ2-1
clone_size: many
cdr3_nt: TGTGCCAGCAGTTTAAACATAGGACGGATACTTAGCTCCTACAATGAGCAGTTCTTC
cdr3_aa: CASSLNIGRILSSYNEQFF

d_call: TRBD1
v_call: TRBV4-1
j_call: TRBJ1-4
clone_size: many
cdr3_nt: TGCGCCAGCAGCCCCGGGACAGGGGTTTTTAATGAAAAACTGTTTTTT
cdr3_aa: CASSPGTGVFNEKLFF

d_call: .
v_call: TRBV25-1
j_call: TRBJ2-1
clone_size: many
cdr3_nt: TGTGCCAGCAGTGAAATCGGCAACAATGAGCAGTTCTTC
cdr3_aa: CASSEIGNNEQFF

d_call: .
v_call: TRBV19
j_call: TRBJ2-2
clone_size: .
cdr3_nt: TGTGCCAGTAGTAACGGGGGAGAGACCGGGGAGCTGTTTTTT
cdr3_aa: CASSNGGETGELFF

d_call: TRBD2
v_call: TRBV9
j_call: TRBJ2-7
clone_size: many
cdr3_nt: TGTGCCAGCAGCGTAGGCGAGCGGGAGACCCACGAGCAGTACTTC
cdr3_aa: CASSVGERETHEQYF

d_call: TRBD2
v_call: TRBV5-1
j_call: TRBJ2-3
clone_size: many
cdr3_nt: TGCGCCAGCAGCATATTAGGACTAGCCAGCACAGATACGCAGTATTTT
cdr3_aa: CASSILGLASTDTQYF

d_call: .
v_call: TRBV5-1
j_call: TRBJ2-1
clone_size: medium-sized
cdr3_nt: TGCGCCAGCAGCAAAGGGGAGTTCAATGAGCAGTTCTTC
cdr3_aa: CASSKGEFNEQFF

d_call: .
v_call: TRBV15
j_call: TRBJ2-5
clone_size: many
cdr3_nt: TGTGCCACCAGCACCGAAGGCAGGCGGCAAGAGACCCAGTACTTC
cdr3_aa: CATSTEGRRQETQYF

d_call: .
v_call: TRBV7-9
j_call: TRBJ2-7
clone_size: many
cdr3_nt: TGTGCCAGCAGCTCTCCGGGACGAGATTACGAGCAGTACTTC
cdr3_aa: CASSSPGRDYEQYF

d_call: .
v_call: TRBV4-1
j_call: TRBJ2-7
clone_size: medium-sized
cdr3_nt: TGCGCCAGCAGCCAAGAGACGGAGGACTCCTACGAGCAGTACTTC
cdr3_aa: CASSQETEDSYEQYF

d_call: .
v_call: TRBV12-3/TRBV12-4
j_call: TRBJ2-7
clone_size: .
cdr3_nt: TGTGCCAGCAGAAACGACTCCCGCGAGCAGTACTTC
cdr3_aa: CASRNDSREQYF

d_call: .
v_call: TRBV28
j_call: TRBJ1-2
clone_size: many
cdr3_nt: TGTGCCAGCGAAGGACGGCCAGCTAACTATGGCTACACCTTC
cdr3_aa: CASEGRPANYGYTF

d_call: .
v_call: TRBV7-6
j_call: TRBJ2-1
clone_size: many
cdr3_nt: TGTGCCAGCAGCTCCCGAGTAGGGCAGGGCAATGAGCAGTTCTTC
cdr3_aa: CASSSRVGQGNEQFF

d_call: TRBD1
v_call: TRBV4-1
j_call: TRBJ2-1
clone_size: many
cdr3_nt: TGCGCCAGCAGCCAACATCCGGGACAGAATTTAGTAAATGAGCAGTTCTTC
cdr3_aa: CASSQHPGQNLVNEQFF

d_call: .
v_call: TRBV5-1
j_call: TRBJ2-1
clone_size: many
cdr3_nt: TGCGCCAGCAGCCGTGGGGCAGAGTCCTACAATGAGCAGTTCTTC
cdr3_aa: CASSRGAESYNEQFF

d_call: TRBD1
v_call: TRBV20-1
j_call: TRBJ1-2
clone_size: many
cdr3_nt: TGCAGTGCTAGACCCCGGACAGGGGAGAGCTATGGCTACACCTTC
cdr3_aa: CSARPRTGESYGYTF

d_call: TRBD1
v_call: TRBV6-1
j_call: TRBJ2-7
clone_size: many
cdr3_nt: TGTGCCAGCAGTGTACCCACCCGGACAGGGGCCTACGAGCAGTACTTC
cdr3_aa: CASSVPTRTGAYEQYF

d_call: .
v_call: TRBV15
j_call: TRBJ2-4
clone_size: many
cdr3_nt: TGTGCCACCAGCAGAGAGAGGGTGTTATTAGCCAAAAACATTCAGTACTTC
cdr3_aa: CATSRERVLLAKNIQYF

d_call: .
v_call: TRBV7-9
j_call: TRBJ2-7
clone_size: .
cdr3_nt: TGTGCCAGCAGCTCGGACACCACCCATCGGGAGCAGTACTTC
cdr3_aa: CASSSDTTHREQYF

d_call: TRBD1
v_call: TRBV10-3
j_call: TRBJ2-3
clone_size: many
cdr3_nt: TGTGCCATCGGAGGGACAGGGGTTAGCACAGATACGCAGTATTTT
cdr3_aa: CAIGGTGVSTDTQYF

d_call: TRBD2
v_call: TRBV10-3
j_call: TRBJ2-1
clone_size: many
cdr3_nt: TGTGCCATCAGTGAGTCGAGGGTAGCGGGAGACAATGAGCAGTTCTTC
cdr3_aa: CAISESRVAGDNEQFF

d_call: TRBD2
v_call: TRBV2
j_call: TRBJ2-7
clone_size: many
cdr3_nt: TGTGCCAGCAGGAGCCTAGCGGGGTTTTACGAGCAGTACTTC
cdr3_aa: CASRSLAGFYEQYF

d_call: TRBD2
v_call: TRBV20-1
j_call: TRBJ2-2
clone_size: medium-sized
cdr3_nt: TGCAGTGCTAGGGTCCTAGCGGGAGGGCCCGTCGGGGAGCTGTTTTTT
cdr3_aa: CSARVLAGGPVGELFF

d_call: .
v_call: TRBV7-2
j_call: TRBJ1-5
clone_size: medium-sized
cdr3_nt: TGTGCCAGCGGGGCTTACGTCGGGAATCAGCCCCAGCATTTT
cdr3_aa: CASGAYVGNQPQHF

d_call: TRBD1
v_call: TRBV12-3/TRBV12-4
j_call: TRBJ1-2
clone_size: many
cdr3_nt: TGTGCCAGCAGACCGGACAGGGGAGGGTACTATGGCTACACCTTC
cdr3_aa: CASRPDRGGYYGYTF

d_call: .
v_call: TRBV20-1
j_call: TRBJ2-3
clone_size: many
cdr3_nt: TGCAGTGCTAGAGAGTTCCGCGGCCGCACAGATACGCAGTATTTT
cdr3_aa: CSAREFRGRTDTQYF

d_call: .
v_call: TRBV29-1
j_call: TRBJ2-4
clone_size: many
cdr3_nt: TGCAGCGGAACGCCCTATCAAGGAGACATTCAGTACTTC
cdr3_aa: CSGTPYQGDIQYF

d_call: .
v_call: TRBV5-1
j_call: TRBJ2-3
clone_size: many
cdr3_nt: TGCGCCAGCAGCTTGGCCCCGGCAGGGGGAGGGGCAGATACGCAGTATTTT
cdr3_aa: CASSLAPAGGGADTQYF

d_call: .
v_call: TRBV5-1
j_call: TRBJ2-5
clone_size: many
cdr3_nt: TGCGCCAGCAGCCCAGCGGGACAGCAAGAGACCCAGTACTTC
cdr3_aa: CASSPAGQQETQYF

d_call: .
v_call: TRBV24-1
j_call: TRBJ2-2
clone_size: many
cdr3_nt: TGTGCCACCAGTGATTCGTTGATCCAGGGCGCTGGCGGGGAGCTGTTTTTT
cdr3_aa: CATSDSLIQGAGGELFF

d_call: TRBD1
v_call: TRBV10-1
j_call: TRBJ1-1
clone_size: many
cdr3_nt: TGCGCCAGCAGTGAGTCTTCCAGGGGGACTGAAGCTTTCTTT
cdr3_aa: CASSESSRGTEAFF

d_call: .
v_call: TRBV6-6
j_call: TRBJ1-5
clone_size: .
cdr3_nt: TGTGCCAGCAGGTACCCCGTTAGCAATCAGCCCCAGCATTTT
cdr3_aa: CASRYPVSNQPQHF

d_call: TRBD2
v_call: TRBV12-3/TRBV12-4
j_call: TRBJ2-2
clone_size: many
cdr3_nt: TGTGCCAGCGGGCGGCGGGAGGGAGTCCCCGGGGAGCTGTTTTTT
cdr3_aa: CASGRREGVPGELFF

d_call: TRBD2
v_call: TRBV5-6
j_call: TRBJ2-3
clone_size: many
cdr3_nt: TGTGCCAGCAGCTTTTTTCGGACTAGCGGGAGAGGGGTCCCAGATACGCAGTATTTT
cdr3_aa: CASSFFRTSGRGVPDTQYF

d_call: TRBD1
v_call: TRBV20-1
j_call: TRBJ2-1
clone_size: many
cdr3_nt: TGCAGTGCTCTACAGGGGAGCGGCGACAATGAGCAGTTCTTC
cdr3_aa: CSALQGSGDNEQFF

d_call: TRBD1
v_call: TRBV20-1
j_call: TRBJ1-2
clone_size: many
cdr3_nt: TGCAGTGCCACGCCCGGACAGGGGGCGCTCGGCTATGGCTACACCTTC
cdr3_aa: CSATPGQGALGYGYTF

d_call: TRBD2
v_call: TRBV7-2
j_call: TRBJ2-7
clone_size: many
cdr3_nt: TGTGCCAGCAGCTTCGGCGGGACTAGGACCTACGAGCAGTACTTC
cdr3_aa: CASSFGGTRTYEQYF

d_call: TRBD2
v_call: TRBV27
j_call: TRBJ2-7
clone_size: many
cdr3_nt: TGTGCCAGCAGTCACCCCGGGACTAGCGGGTTGTCCTACGAGCAGTACTTC
cdr3_aa: CASSHPGTSGLSYEQYF

d_call: .
v_call: TRBV18
j_call: TRBJ2-7
clone_size: many
cdr3_nt: TGTGCCAGCTCACCAGGAAGACCCTACTACGAGCAGTACTTC
cdr3_aa: CASSPGRPYYEQYF

d_call: TRBD1
v_call: TRBV19
j_call: TRBJ2-5
clone_size: many
cdr3_nt: TGTGCCAGTAGGGGACAGTCTCAAGAGACCCAGTACTTC
cdr3_aa: CASRGQSQETQYF

d_call: TRBD2
v_call: TRBV29-1
j_call: TRBJ2-1
clone_size: many
cdr3_nt: TGCAGCGCGTTGGGACTAGCGGGAGTGTATGAGCAGTTCTTC
cdr3_aa: CSALGLAGVYEQFF

d_call: .
v_call: TRBV10-3
j_call: TRBJ1-4
clone_size: many
cdr3_nt: TGTGCCATCAGCAGGGAAACTAATGAAAAACTGTTTTTT
cdr3_aa: CAISRETNEKLFF